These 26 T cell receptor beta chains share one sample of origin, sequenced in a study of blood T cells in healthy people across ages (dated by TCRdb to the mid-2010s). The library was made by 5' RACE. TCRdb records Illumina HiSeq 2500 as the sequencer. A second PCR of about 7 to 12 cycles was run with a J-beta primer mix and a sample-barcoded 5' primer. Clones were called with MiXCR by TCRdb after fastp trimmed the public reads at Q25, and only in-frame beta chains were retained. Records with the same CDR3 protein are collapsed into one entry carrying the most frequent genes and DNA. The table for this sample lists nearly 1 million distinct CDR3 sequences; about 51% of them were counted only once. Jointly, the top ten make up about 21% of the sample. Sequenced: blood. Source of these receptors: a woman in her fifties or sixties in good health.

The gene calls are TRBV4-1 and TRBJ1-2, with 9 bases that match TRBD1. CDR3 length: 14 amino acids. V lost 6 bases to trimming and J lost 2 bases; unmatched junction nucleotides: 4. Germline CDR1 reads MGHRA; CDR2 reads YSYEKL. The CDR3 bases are TGCGCCAGCAGTCGCGACAGGGGGAACTATGGCTACACCTTC. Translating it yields CASSRDRGNYGYTF.

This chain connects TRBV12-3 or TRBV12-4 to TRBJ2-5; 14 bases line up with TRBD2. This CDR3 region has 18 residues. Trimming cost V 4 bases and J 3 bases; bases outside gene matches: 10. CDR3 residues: CASSSARRGLAGEETQYF. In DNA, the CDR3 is TGTGCCAGCAGTTCGGCCCGTAGGGGACTAGCGGGAGAAGAGACCCAGTACTTC.

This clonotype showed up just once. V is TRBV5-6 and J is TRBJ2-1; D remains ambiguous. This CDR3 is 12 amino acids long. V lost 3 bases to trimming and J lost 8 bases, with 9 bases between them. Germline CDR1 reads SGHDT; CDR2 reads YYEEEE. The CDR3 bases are TGTGCCAGCAGCTCCGCCCTCGATGAGCAGTTCTTC. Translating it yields CASSSALDEQFF.

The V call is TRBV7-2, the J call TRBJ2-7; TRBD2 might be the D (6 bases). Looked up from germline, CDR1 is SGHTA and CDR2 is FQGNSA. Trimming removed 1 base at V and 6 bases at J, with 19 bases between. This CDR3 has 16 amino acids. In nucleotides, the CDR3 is TGTGCCAGCAGCTTAGGAGGCGGGGTCAGGGCGGTCGAGCAGTACTTC. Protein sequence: CASSLGGGVRAVEQYF.

This CDR3 reads CASSLGTTRAHSYEQFF. The CDR3 DNA follows: TGTGCCAGCAGCTTGGGGACTACTAGGGCCCACTCGTATGAGCAGTTCTTC. This chain uses TRBV5-6 with TRBJ2-1; a possible D gene is TRBD2 (6 bases). The CDR3 runs to 17 residues. Per the germline V gene, CDR1 is SGHDT and CDR2 is YYEEEE. V dropped 0 bases and J dropped 8 bases, with 21 bases sitting between them.

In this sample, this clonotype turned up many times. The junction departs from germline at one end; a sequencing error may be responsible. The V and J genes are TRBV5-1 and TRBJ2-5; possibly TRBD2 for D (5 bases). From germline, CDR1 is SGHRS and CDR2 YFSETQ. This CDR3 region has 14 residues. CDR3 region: CASSLGRGQETQYF. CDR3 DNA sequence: TGTGCCAGCAGCCTTGGCCGCGGGCAAGAGACCCAGTACTTC. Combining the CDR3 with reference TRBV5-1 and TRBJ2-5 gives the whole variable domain KAGVTQTPRYLIKTRGQQVTLSCSPISGHRSVSWYQQTPGQGLQFLFEYFSETQRNKGNFPGRFSGRQFSNSRSEMNVSTLELGDSALYLCASSLGRGQETQYFGPGTRLLVL.

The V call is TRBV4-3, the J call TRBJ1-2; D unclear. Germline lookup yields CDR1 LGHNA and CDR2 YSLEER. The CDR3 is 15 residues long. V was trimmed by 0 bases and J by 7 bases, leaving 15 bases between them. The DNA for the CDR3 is TGCGCCAGCAGCCAAGAAGATCCGGGCCCCTGTGGCTACACCTTC. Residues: CASSQEDPGPCGYTF.

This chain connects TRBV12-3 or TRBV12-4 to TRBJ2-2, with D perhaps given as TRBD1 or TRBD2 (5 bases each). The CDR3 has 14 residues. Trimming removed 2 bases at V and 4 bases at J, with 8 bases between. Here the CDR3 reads CASSLHGTTGELFF. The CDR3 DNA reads TGTGCCAGCAGTTTACACGGGACCACCGGGGAGCTGTTTTTT.

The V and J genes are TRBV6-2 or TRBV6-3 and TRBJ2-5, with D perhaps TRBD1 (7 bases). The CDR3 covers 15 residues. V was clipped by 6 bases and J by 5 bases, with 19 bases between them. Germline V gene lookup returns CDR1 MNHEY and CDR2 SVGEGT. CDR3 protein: CASSSRQGLLETQYF. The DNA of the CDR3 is TGTGCCAGCAGCTCAAGACAGGGACTTTTGGAGACCCAGTACTTC.

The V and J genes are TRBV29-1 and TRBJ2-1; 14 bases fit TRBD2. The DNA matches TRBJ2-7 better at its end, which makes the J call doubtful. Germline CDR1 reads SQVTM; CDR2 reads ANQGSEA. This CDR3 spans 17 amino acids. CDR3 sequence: CSSTGLAGDISYNEQYF. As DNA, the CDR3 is TGCAGCTCCACGGGACTAGCGGGAGATATATCCTACAATGAGCAGTACTTC.

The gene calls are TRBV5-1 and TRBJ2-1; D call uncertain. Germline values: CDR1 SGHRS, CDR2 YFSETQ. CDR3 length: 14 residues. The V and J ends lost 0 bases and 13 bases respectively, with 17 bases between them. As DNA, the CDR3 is TGCGCCAGCAGCTTGGCCGAAACTAAAGAGACCCAGTTCTTC. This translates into CASSLAETKETQFF. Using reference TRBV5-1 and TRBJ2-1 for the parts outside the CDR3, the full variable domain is KAGVTQTPRYLIKTRGQQVTLSCSPISGHRSVSWYQQTPGQGLQFLFEYFSETQRNKGNFPGRFSGRQFSNSRSEMNVSTLELGDSALYLCASSLAETKETQFFGPGTRLTVL.

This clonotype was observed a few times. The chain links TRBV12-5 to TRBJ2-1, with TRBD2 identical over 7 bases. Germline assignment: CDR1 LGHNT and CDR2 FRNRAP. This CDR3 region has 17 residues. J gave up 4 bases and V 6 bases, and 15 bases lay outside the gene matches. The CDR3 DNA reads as TGTGCTAGTGGGCGCCGGACGTGGCGGGAGAGTTACAATGAGCAGTTCTTC. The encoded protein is CASGRRTWRESYNEQFF.

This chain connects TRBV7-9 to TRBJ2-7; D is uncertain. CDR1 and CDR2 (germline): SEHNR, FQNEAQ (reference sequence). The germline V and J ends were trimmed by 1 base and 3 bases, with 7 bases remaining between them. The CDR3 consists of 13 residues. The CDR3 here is CASSLGEHYEQYF. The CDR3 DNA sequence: TGTGCCAGCAGCTTAGGAGAACACTACGAGCAGTACTTC. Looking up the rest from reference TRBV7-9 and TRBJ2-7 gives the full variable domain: DTGVSQNPRHKITKRGQNVTFRCDPISEHNRLYWYRQTLGQGPEFLTYFQNEAQLEKSRLLSDRFSAERPKGSFSTLEIQRTEQGDSAMYLCASSLGEHYEQYFGPGTRLTVT.

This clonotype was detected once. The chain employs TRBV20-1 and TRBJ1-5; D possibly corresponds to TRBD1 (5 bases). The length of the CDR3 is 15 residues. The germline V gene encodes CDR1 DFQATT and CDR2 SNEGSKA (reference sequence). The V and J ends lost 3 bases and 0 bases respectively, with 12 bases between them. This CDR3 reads CSARVGHHSNQPQHF. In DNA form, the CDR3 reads TGCAGTGCTAGGGTCGGACATCATAGCAATCAGCCCCAGCATTTT.

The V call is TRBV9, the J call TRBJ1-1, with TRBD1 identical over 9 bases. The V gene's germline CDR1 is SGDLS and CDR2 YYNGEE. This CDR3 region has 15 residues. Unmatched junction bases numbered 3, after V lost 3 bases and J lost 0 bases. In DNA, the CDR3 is TGTGCCAGCAGCGAACAGGGGGCGATGAACACTGAAGCTTTCTTT. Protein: CASSEQGAMNTEAFF.

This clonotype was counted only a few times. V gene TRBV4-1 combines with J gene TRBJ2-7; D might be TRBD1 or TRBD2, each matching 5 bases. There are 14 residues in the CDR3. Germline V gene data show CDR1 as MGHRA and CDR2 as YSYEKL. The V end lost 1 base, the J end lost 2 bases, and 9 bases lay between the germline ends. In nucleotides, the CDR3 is TGCGCCAGCAGCCAAGGAGGGGCCACCTACGAGCAGTACTTC. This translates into CASSQGGATYEQYF.

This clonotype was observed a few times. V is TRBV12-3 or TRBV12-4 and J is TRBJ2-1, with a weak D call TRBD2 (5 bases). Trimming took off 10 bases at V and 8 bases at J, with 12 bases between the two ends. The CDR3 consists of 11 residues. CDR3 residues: CATKAVDEQFF. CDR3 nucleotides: TGTGCCACCAAAGCGGTGGATGAGCAGTTCTTC.

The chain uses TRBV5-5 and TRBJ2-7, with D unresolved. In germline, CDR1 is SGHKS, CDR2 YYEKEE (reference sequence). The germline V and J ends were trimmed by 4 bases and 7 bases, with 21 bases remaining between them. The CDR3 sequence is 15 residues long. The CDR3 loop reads CASSQGHLTLWEQYF. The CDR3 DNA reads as TGTGCCAGCAGCCAAGGGCACCTCACCTTATGGGAGCAGTACTTC.

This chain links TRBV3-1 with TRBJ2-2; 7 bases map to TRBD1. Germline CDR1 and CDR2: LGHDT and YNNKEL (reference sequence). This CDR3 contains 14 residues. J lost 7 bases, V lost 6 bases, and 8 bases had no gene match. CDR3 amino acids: CASRFDRDHGELFF. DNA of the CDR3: TGTGCCAGCAGATTCGACAGGGATCACGGGGAGCTGTTTTTT.

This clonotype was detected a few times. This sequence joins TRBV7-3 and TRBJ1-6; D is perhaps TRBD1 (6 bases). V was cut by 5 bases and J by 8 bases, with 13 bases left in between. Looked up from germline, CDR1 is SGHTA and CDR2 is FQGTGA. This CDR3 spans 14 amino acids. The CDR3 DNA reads TGTGCCAGCAGCCTAGGCCAGGGGTATTCACCCCTCCACTTT. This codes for CASSLGQGYSPLHF.

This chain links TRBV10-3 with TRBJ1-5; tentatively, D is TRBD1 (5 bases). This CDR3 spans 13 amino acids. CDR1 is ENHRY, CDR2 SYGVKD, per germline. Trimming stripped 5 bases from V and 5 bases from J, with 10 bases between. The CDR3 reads CAISQGGDQPQHF. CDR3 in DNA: TGTGCCATCAGTCAGGGAGGCGATCAGCCCCAGCATTTT.

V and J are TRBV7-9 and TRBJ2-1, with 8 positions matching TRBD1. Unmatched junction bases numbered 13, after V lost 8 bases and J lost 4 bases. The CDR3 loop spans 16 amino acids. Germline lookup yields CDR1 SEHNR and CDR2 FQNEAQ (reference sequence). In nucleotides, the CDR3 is TGTGCCAGCGGGACTCTAGTCAGGACAGGGTACAATGAGCAGTTCTTC. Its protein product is CASGTLVRTGYNEQFF.

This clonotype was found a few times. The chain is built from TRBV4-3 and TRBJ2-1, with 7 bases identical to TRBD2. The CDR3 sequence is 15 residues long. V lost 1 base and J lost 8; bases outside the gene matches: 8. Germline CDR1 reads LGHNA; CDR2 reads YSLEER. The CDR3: CASSQVGGPGDEQFF. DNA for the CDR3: TGCGCCAGCAGCCAAGTGGGAGGGCCTGGGGATGAGCAGTTCTTC.

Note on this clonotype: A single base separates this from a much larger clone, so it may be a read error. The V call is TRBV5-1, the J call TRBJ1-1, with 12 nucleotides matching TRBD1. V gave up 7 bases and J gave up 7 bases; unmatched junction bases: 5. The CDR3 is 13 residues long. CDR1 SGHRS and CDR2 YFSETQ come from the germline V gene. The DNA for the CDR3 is TGCGCCAGCTTCGGGACAGGGGGCGGTGAAGCTTTCTTT. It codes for CASFGTGGGEAFF.

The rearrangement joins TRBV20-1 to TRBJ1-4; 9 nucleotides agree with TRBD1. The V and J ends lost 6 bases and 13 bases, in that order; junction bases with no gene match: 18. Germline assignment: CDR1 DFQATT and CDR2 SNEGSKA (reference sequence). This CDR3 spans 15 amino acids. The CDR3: CSAPYTGTGPGSLFF. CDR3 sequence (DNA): TGCAGTGCCCCCTACACCGGGACAGGGCCCGGGTCACTGTTTTTT.

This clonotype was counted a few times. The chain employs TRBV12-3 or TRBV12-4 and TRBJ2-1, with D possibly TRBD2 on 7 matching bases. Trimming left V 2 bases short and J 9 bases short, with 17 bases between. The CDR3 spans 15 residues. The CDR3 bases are TGTGCCAGCAGTTTAAGGAGGGGGGGGCCAGGTGAGCAGTTCTTC. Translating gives CASSLRRGGPGEQFF.